Below, one T cell receptor beta chain is given with its context. Its specificity is unknown. This record belongs to a study of cytomegalovirus exposure and HLA in healthy donors. The validation cohort, a group of 100 to 150 subjects, included the donors and was separate from the roughly 720-subject first cohort. Sequencing used immunoSEQ multiplex PCR; TCRdb keeps in-frame clones, though not all of them. The table shows around 250,000 clones, with nearly 90% occurring only once. J was trimmed by 0 bases and V by 3 bases; bases with no gene match: 10. The CDR3 is 18 amino acids. From germline, CDR1 is MDHEN and CDR2 SYDVKM. Study-level findings and limits: The study flagged some 170 TCR beta chains as cytomegalovirus-associated.

V is TRBV28 and J is TRBJ1-1; 10 bases are shared with TRBD1. The clonotype originates from a woman younger than 30 in good health and CMV-seronegative. The material sequenced was PBMCs. The CDR3 is CASSLGGGTGVVNTEAFF. Written as DNA, the CDR3 is TGTGCCAGCAGTTTGGGAGGAGGGACAGGGGTTGTGAACACTGAAGCTTTCTTT.